The sequence of this T cell receptor beta chain was determined in a study of T cells in Graves' hyperthyroidism and ophthalmopathy. Whole-study context: Peripheral blood was obtained at initial diagnosis, preceding any treatment. Overall study findings and caveats: Classification by a 13 V-J model distinguished ophthalmopathy from stable hyperthyroidism.

This clonotype showed up many times. Its antigen is as yet unknown. Ophthalmopathy cases met thresholds of Clinical Activity Score at least 3, NOSPECS grade at least 4 and duration under 3 months. TCR beta CDR3 sequences were amplified from RNA transcripts. The TCR CDR3 was amplified in a first-round RT-PCR using the HTBI primer set. TCRdb itself ran the multiplex PCR reads through MiXCR, one entry per CDR3 protein. The sample contains about 520,000 distinct CDR3 sequences, around a quarter of which appear only once. CDR1 SQVTM and CDR2 ANQGSEA come from the germline V gene. This CDR3 is 11 amino acids long. Trimming removed 4 bases from V and 2 bases from J, with 5 bases in between.

The sequence was obtained from a woman aged 25 to 45 with Graves' ophthalmopathy. The chain employs TRBV29-1 and TRBJ1-1; D gene ambiguous. The sample comprised blood. The CDR3: CSVVHNTEAFF. CDR3 nucleotides: TGCAGCGTTGTTCATAACACTGAAGCTTTCTTT.